The 32 T cell receptor beta chains below were found in one sample sequenced in a study of T cells in Graves' hyperthyroidism and ophthalmopathy. The source material, RNA transcripts, was used to amplify TCR beta CDR3 regions. HTBI primers were the set used in a first-round RT-PCR of the TCR CDR3. TCRdb passed the multiplex PCR reads through MiXCR, listing each CDR3 protein once. Of hundreds of thousands of distinct CDR3 sequences detected, roughly 46% appear once; the ten largest clones hold about 7.7%. The source material was peripheral blood or thyroid tissue (not recorded which). The receptors originated from an adult man with Graves' disease, either hyperthyroidism or ophthalmopathy (not recorded which).

The chain carries TRBV5-5 and TRBJ1-4, with 7 nucleotides matching TRBD1. Germline V lookup: CDR1 SGHKS, CDR2 YYEKEE (reference sequence). CDR3 length: 15 amino acids. Trimming removed 4 bases from V and 6 bases from J; junction bases left unmatched: 9. CDR3 DNA sequence: TGTGCCAGCAGCCCTAAGACAGGGAAGGATGAAAAACTGTTTTTT. This translates into CASSPKTGKDEKLFF.

V usage is TRBV5-4 and J usage is TRBJ1-1, with 9 bases that match TRBD1. The CDR3 length is 15 residues. CDR1 SGHNT and CDR2 YYREEE come from the germline V gene (reference sequence). The V gene end was trimmed by 4 bases and the J gene end by 5 bases; junction bases not matched to a gene: 9. The CDR3 protein is CASSLQQGAVTEAFF. In nucleotides, the CDR3 is TGTGCCAGCAGCCTTCAACAGGGGGCGGTAACTGAAGCTTTCTTT.

This clonotype was seen just once. The rearrangement uses TRBV29-1 and TRBJ1-6; 7 positions match TRBD1. V lost 7 bases to trimming and J lost 10 bases; unmatched junction nucleotides: 10. Germline V gives CDR1 SQVTM, CDR2 ANQGSEA. The CDR3 is 13 residues long. In nucleotides, the CDR3 is TGCAGCGCCCGACAGGGTACTCGGTCACCCCTCCACTTT. It is translated as CSARQGTRSPLHF.

The chain couples TRBV19 to TRBJ2-2; D not certain. The germline gives CDR1 LNHDA, CDR2 SQIVND (reference sequence). Trimming took 3 bases from V and 1 from J, leaving 9 bases between them. There are 15 residues in the CDR3. CDR3: CASSMWAGNTGELFF. The CDR3 region has the DNA TGTGCCAGTAGTATGTGGGCCGGGAACACCGGGGAGCTGTTTTTT.

This clonotype was detected only once. The V and J genes are TRBV29-1 and TRBJ2-7; either TRBD1 or TRBD2 may fit D (5 bases each). V dropped 7 bases and J dropped 6 bases, with 13 bases sitting between them. CDR3 length: 11 amino acids. Germline CDR1 and CDR2: SQVTM and ANQGSEA. The CDR3 DNA sequence: TGCAGCGGGGGACCCCGGTTCGAGCAGTACTTC. As protein: CSGGPRFEQYF.

J is TRBJ2-2 and V is TRBV2; maybe TRBD2 (7 bases). CDR1 and CDR2 from the germline V gene are SNHLY and FYNNEI. The CDR3 consists of 16 residues. Trimming took off 1 base at V and 6 bases at J, with 15 bases between the two ends. CDR3 protein: CASSEVGGGAPGELFF. The CDR3 bases are TGTGCCAGCAGTGAAGTAGGGGGGGGAGCGCCCGGGGAGCTGTTTTTT.

V gene TRBV7-2 combines with J gene TRBJ2-5; weak D call: TRBD2 (5 bases). Germline-derived CDR1 and CDR2 are SGHTA and FQGNSA. V gave up 3 bases and J gave up 2 bases, with 10 bases separating them. The CDR3 contains 14 residues. The CDR3: CASSFEAEQETQYF. The CDR3 DNA sequence: TGTGCCAGCAGCTTCGAAGCGGAGCAAGAGACCCAGTACTTC.

The chain combines TRBV7-8 with TRBJ2-7, with D uncertain. There are 13 residues in the CDR3. The germline gives CDR1 SGHVS, CDR2 FQNEAQ. V was pared by 5 bases and J by 10 bases, with 18 bases between. CDR3 nucleotide sequence: TGTGCCAGCAGCCCCTCAATCCCGTCCTTACAGTACTTC. Translated, it gives CASSPSIPSLQYF.

Many counts were recorded for this clonotype. V is TRBV10-3 and J is TRBJ1-1; no firm D call. V lost 2 bases, J lost 7 bases, and 8 bases lay in between. The CDR3 totals 12 residues. Germline V gives CDR1 ENHRY, CDR2 SYGVKD. CDR3 sequence: CAISELGDEAFF. Written as DNA, the CDR3 is TGTGCCATCAGTGAGCTGGGAGATGAAGCTTTCTTT.

The rearrangement links TRBV29-1 to TRBJ1-1; 7 nucleotides line up with TRBD1. Germline V gene data show CDR1 as SQVTM and CDR2 as ANQGSEA. CDR3 length equals 11 residues. CDR3 DNA: TGCAGGCGGACAGGGAACACTGAAGCTTTCTTT. Its translation: CRRTGNTEAFF.

This clonotype was found a few times. This chain uses TRBV5-1 with TRBJ1-6, with D perhaps matching TRBD1 (5 bases). CDR1 and CDR2 from the germline V gene are SGHRS and YFSETQ. This CDR3 is 18 amino acids long. V gave up 0 bases and J gave up 0 bases, with 13 bases separating them. In DNA form, the CDR3 reads TGCGCCAGCAGCTTGGGGGACGGAGACAGCTCCTATAATTCACCCCTCCACTTT. Amino acid sequence: CASSLGDGDSSYNSPLHF.

The table lists this clonotype with a few counts. The V gene is TRBV9, the J gene TRBJ1-3, with D hard to call. Germline CDR1 is SGDLS and CDR2 is YYNGEE. The CDR3 is made up of 15 amino acids. The V end was cut by 0 bases, the J end by 6 bases, with 13 bases between. The CDR3 DNA reads as TGTGCCAGCAGCGTAGAAGCCCACCAACAAAACACCATATATTTT. Translation gives CASSVEAHQQNTIYF.

In regard to this clonotype: This sequence may be a read error, since a much larger clone differs from it by one base. The J gene is TRBJ1-2, the V gene TRBV7-2, with D possibly TRBD1 on 5 matching bases. The CDR3 runs to 13 residues. V was clipped by 5 bases and J by 4 bases, with 11 bases between them. Germline assignment: CDR1 SGHTA and CDR2 FQGNSA. The CDR3 DNA reads TGTGCCAGCAGCAGCAGGGTCGTCTATGGCTACACCTTC. It translates to CASSSRVVYGYTF.

This clonotype was observed a handful of times. The chain couples TRBV20-1 to TRBJ1-6; 7 positions match TRBD1. The J segment lost 7 bases and the V segment lost 2 bases, leaving 5 bases of the junction unmatched. The germline CDR1 and CDR2 sequences are DFQATT and SNEGSKA (reference sequence). The CDR3 is 14 amino acids. In DNA, the CDR3 is TGCAGTGCTAGAAAAGGGGGCGGCAATTCACCCCTCCACTTT. Its translation: CSARKGGGNSPLHF.

The rearrangement links TRBV29-1 to TRBJ2-2, with TRBD1 matching over 12 bases. V lost 7 bases to trimming and J lost 6 bases; unmatched junction nucleotides: 9. The V gene's germline CDR1 is SQVTM and CDR2 ANQGSEA. The CDR3 is made up of 15 amino acids. The CDR3: CSANSGTGGSGELFF. CDR3 sequence (DNA): TGCAGCGCTAACTCCGGGACAGGGGGCTCCGGGGAGCTGTTTTTT.

In the case of this clonotype: It may be a read error: a sequence one base away is much more abundant. The chain is built from TRBV6-1 and TRBJ1-6; D is perhaps TRBD1 (5 bases). V gave up 5 bases and J gave up 8 bases, with 16 bases separating them. This CDR3 contains 15 residues. Germline CDR1 reads MNHNS; CDR2 reads SASEGT. CDR3 nucleotide sequence: TGTGCCAGCAGTCCTGGCGGCAGGGCTTATTCACCCCTCCACTTT. Protein product: CASSPGGRAYSPLHF.

V and J are TRBV7-9 and TRBJ1-1; D unresolved. Germline V CDR1 and CDR2: SEHNR, FQNEAQ (reference sequence). The germline V and J ends were trimmed by 2 bases and 5 bases, with 12 bases remaining between them. The CDR3 totals 14 residues. CDR3 residues: CASSLYREGTEAFF. The CDR3 DNA sequence: TGTGCCAGCAGCTTATATCGAGAGGGAACTGAAGCTTTCTTT.

This clonotype has only a few counts. The J gene is TRBJ2-7, the V gene TRBV7-8, with D perhaps matching TRBD2 (7 bases). Germline values: CDR1 SGHVS, CDR2 FQNEAQ. The CDR3 contains 15 residues. V gave up 1 base and J gave up 2 bases, with 12 bases separating them. The CDR3 loop reads CASSLGGGATYEQYF. CDR3 DNA: TGTGCCAGCAGCTTAGGAGGGGGGGCTACCTACGAGCAGTACTTC.

Only a few counts were recorded for this clonotype. The DNA for the CDR3 is TGTGCCAGCAGCTTAGTCCTAGGGGGCAGTGAAAAACTGTTTTTT. It specifies CASSLVLGGSEKLFF. V and J are TRBV7-8 and TRBJ1-4; 7 bases line up with TRBD1. V shed 1 base and J 7 bases; nucleotides not matched to a gene: 6. The CDR3 consists of 15 residues. CDR1 is SGHVS, CDR2 FQNEAQ, per germline.

J is TRBJ1-4 and V is TRBV20-1; D unclear. Trimming shortened V by 4 bases and J by 3 bases, and 12 bases separated the two germline ends. CDR3 length: 14 residues. CDR1 and CDR2 (germline): DFQATT, SNEGSKA (reference sequence). CDR3 region: CSAKGGVSNEKLFF. The CDR3 DNA reads TGCAGTGCTAAAGGCGGGGTGTCTAATGAAAAACTGTTTTTT.

This clonotype was picked up a small number of times. The chain couples TRBV6-5 to TRBJ1-1; 7 bases are a match to TRBD1. V gave up 4 bases and J gave up 10 bases; unmatched junction bases: 9. The V gene's germline CDR1 is MNHEY and CDR2 SVGAGI. The CDR3 length is 13 residues. CDR3 residues: CASSFAQDRPAFF. In nucleotides, the CDR3 is TGTGCCAGCAGTTTCGCCCAGGACAGGCCAGCTTTCTTT.

The V and J genes are TRBV12-3 or TRBV12-4 and TRBJ1-6; 7 bases are a match to TRBD1. The trim removed 8 bases at V and 10 bases at J, leaving 8 bases unmatched. The CDR3 sequence is 13 residues long. The CDR3 sequence: CASLGDSRSPLHF. CDR3 coding DNA: TGTGCCAGCTTGGGGGACAGCAGATCACCCCTCCACTTT.

The rearrangement joins TRBV10-3 to TRBJ2-7; TRBD1 matches 9 bases. Germline V gives CDR1 ENHRY, CDR2 SYGVKD. After removal of 7 bases from V and 6 bases from J, the junction contained 4 bases not matched to a gene. This CDR3 has 12 residues. The CDR3 protein is CAINRGQLEQYF. CDR3 nucleotides: TGTGCCATCAACAGGGGGCAGCTCGAGCAGTACTTC.

This sequence joins TRBV19 and TRBJ1-1; a weak D match, TRBD1 (5 bases). Germline assignment: CDR1 LNHDA and CDR2 SQIVND (reference sequence). This CDR3 has 12 residues. CDR3 region: CVSDGGRTEAFF. The CDR3 bases are TGTGTCTCGGACGGGGGAAGGACTGAAGCTTTCTTT.

This clonotype was recorded at least ten times. The rearrangement links TRBV12-3 or TRBV12-4 to TRBJ1-2; D is unresolved. The germline V and J ends were trimmed by 3 bases and 6 bases, with 11 bases remaining between them. The CDR3 covers 13 residues. The CDR3 region has the DNA TGTGCCAGCAGTTTCAATGCCGGGGATGGCTACACCTTC. This gives the protein CASSFNAGDGYTF.

At least ten counts were recorded for this clonotype. The CDR3 loop is CSVDVGGMAEKLFF. CDR3 DNA: TGCAGCGTTGACGTCGGGGGCATGGCTGAAAAACTGTTTTTT. The chain has TRBV29-1 and TRBJ1-4; tentatively, D is TRBD1 (6 bases). CDR3 length: 14 amino acids. Trimming stripped 3 bases from V and 7 bases from J, with 15 bases between. CDR1 is SQVTM, CDR2 ANQGSEA, per germline.

This clonotype was detected ten times or more. The chain couples TRBV29-1 to TRBJ1-2; no clear D gene. This CDR3 has 11 residues. Germline CDR1 is SQVTM and CDR2 is ANQGSEA. V shed 1 base and J shed 6 bases, with 6 bases lying between them. The CDR3 DNA follows: TGCAGCGTTGAAGTGAGAGATGGCTACACCTTC. Amino acids: CSVEVRDGYTF.

This clonotype has a handful of counts. This chain joins TRBV9 and TRBJ2-7; TRBD2 matches at 10 bases. V gave up 4 bases and J gave up 5 bases; unmatched junction bases: 12. The CDR3 is 16 amino acids. Germline lookup yields CDR1 SGDLS and CDR2 YYNGEE. The CDR3 sequence: CASSPRASGSFDEQYF. CDR3 in DNA: TGTGCCAGCAGCCCCCGGGCTAGCGGGAGTTTCGACGAGCAGTACTTC.

The chain has TRBV25-1 and TRBJ1-6; D unclear. The V gene's germline CDR1 is MGHDK and CDR2 SYGVNS. This CDR3 is built from 15 residues. V gave up 5 bases and J gave up 4 bases, with 12 bases separating them. CDR3 in DNA: TGTGCCAGCAGTCCCCGGATGGCGTATAATTCACCCCTCCACTTT. Protein: CASSPRMAYNSPLHF. The whole variable domain, filled in from reference TRBV25-1 and TRBJ1-6, reads EADIYQTPRYLVIGTGKKITLECSQTMGHDKMYWYQQDPGMELHLIHYSYGVNSTEKGDLSSESTVSRIRTEHFPLTLESARPSHTSQYLCASSPRMAYNSPLHFGNGTRLTVT.

The chain is built from TRBV29-1 and TRBJ1-1, with 9 bases matching TRBD1. The CDR3 loop spans 17 amino acids. J lost 4 bases, V lost 3 bases, and 15 bases had no gene match. Germline values: CDR1 SQVTM, CDR2 ANQGSEA. The CDR3 nucleotides are TGCAGCGTTGAGACCTACCGAACAGGGGGCCCGATCACTGAAGCTTTCTTT. It codes for CSVETYRTGGPITEAFF.

The genes are TRBV19 and TRBJ1-5; D might be TRBD1 (5 bases). V was clipped by 3 bases and J by 8 bases, with 17 bases between them. The CDR3 extends over 15 amino acids. Germline loops: CDR1 LNHDA, CDR2 SQIVND (reference sequence). CDR3 in DNA: TGTGCCAGTAGTATTGAAGGGTACAAAGGGGAGCCCCAGCATTTT. Translated, it gives CASSIEGYKGEPQHF.

V gene TRBV9 combines with J gene TRBJ1-1; D remains ambiguous. Germline V gives CDR1 SGDLS, CDR2 YYNGEE. The V end lost 0 bases, the J end lost 6 bases, and 21 bases lay between the germline ends. This CDR3 comprises 17 residues. This CDR3 is CASSVGPIEGIIAEAFF. CDR3 nucleotide sequence: TGTGCCAGCAGCGTAGGCCCTATCGAGGGAATCATCGCTGAAGCTTTCTTT.